Reported below is one T cell receptor (beta chain). This clonotype was detected a few times. This clone's antigen is unknown. No clone much larger than this one lies a single base away; base qualities are absent. The CDR3 holds 14 amino acids from the cysteine to the phenylalanine. Solely the CDR3 DNA is kept, with 42 bases framed from the first base. Reading the germline V gene gives CDR1 MNHEY and CDR2 SVGAGI. Trimming at the junction amounts to 6 bases on V and 7 bases on J, and the germline ends lie 13 bases apart. The library was obtained by RT-PCR. Data came from a NextSeq 550. TCRdb reworked the public reads: Q25 trimming with fastp, MiXCR clone assembly, productive beta chains retained. Each CDR3 protein appears once, grouped with its most common genes and DNA. The sample profile shows under 170,000 distinct CDR3 sequences; over 30% of them were found once. 50% of the sample lies in the top ten.

The source of the sample is a study of patients and donors after allogeneic stem cell transplantation (dated by TCRdb to 2020 to 2022). This TCR was sampled from a human donor who was either an allogeneic HSCT recipient or a stem cell or donor lymphocyte infusion donor (not recorded which). It is not recorded whose cells these are; they may come from a transplant donor. Input material: blood, either unsorted or a sorted T cell fraction (not recorded which). The rearranged segments are TRBV6-5 and TRBJ1-6; TRBD1 is a possible D gene, resting on 5 matching bases. The CDR3 region reads CASSPGPSNSPLHF. The DNA is TGTGCCAGCAGCCCGGGACCTTCCAATTCACCCCTCCACTTT.